This T cell receptor (beta chain) was sequenced in a study of T cells in Graves' hyperthyroidism and ophthalmopathy. The TCR beta CDR3 regions underwent amplification using RNA transcripts as the source. An initial round of RT-PCR targeting the TCR CDR3 relied on the HTBI primer set. TCRdb ran MiXCR on the multiplex PCR reads and lists one entry per CDR3 protein. The top ten hold around 18% of the sample, which has 500,000 to 700,000 distinct CDR3 sequences, approximately 15% seen once. Stable Graves' hyperthyroidism meant no ophthalmopathy progression within 18 months. Trimming pared 4 bases from V and 0 bases from J, leaving 16 bases between. The CDR3 length is 16 residues. The V gene's germline CDR1 is DFQATT and CDR2 SNEGSKA (reference sequence). With regard to this clonotype: The antigen remains unidentified.

Overall study findings and caveats: Model-based prediction identified ophthalmopathy a median 6.5 months prior to its onset.

The chain employs TRBV20-1 and TRBJ1-3, with D unclear. The origin of this receptor is a woman aged 18 to 35 with Graves' hyperthyroidism. The sample was blood. The CDR3 loop is CSATPLGRSSGNTIYF. CDR3 DNA: TGCAGTGCTACCCCTTTAGGCAGATCCTCTGGAAACACCATATATTTT.